The T cell receptor beta chain described here comes from a study of T cells in Graves' hyperthyroidism and ophthalmopathy. In this sample, this clonotype turned up a few times. Antigen specificity is unknown. The CDR3 runs to 14 residues. Trimming left V 5 bases short and J 3 bases short, with 10 bases between. Per the germline V gene, CDR1 is LNHDA and CDR2 is SQIVND (reference sequence). The source material, RNA transcripts, was used to amplify TCR beta CDR3 regions. TCR CDR3 underwent first-round RT-PCR with the HTBI primer set. TCRdb fed the multiplex PCR reads into MiXCR, producing one record per CDR3 protein. The profile shows about 380,000 distinct CDR3 sequences, approximately 13% of them singletons. General study results and limits: Researchers found most expanded thyroid clonotypes above 0.001 in blood as well.

Sequenced: blood. This receptor was taken from a woman aged 55-69 years with Graves' hyperthyroidism. V and J are TRBV19 and TRBJ1-4; D not resolved. The CDR3 reads CASSSPPSNEKLFF. The DNA of the CDR3 is TGTGCCAGTAGTTCCCCCCCCTCTAATGAAAAACTGTTTTTT. Full variable domain (remainder filled in from reference TRBV19 and TRBJ1-4): DGGITQSPKYLFRKEGQNVTLSCEQNLNHDAMYWYRQDPGQGLRLIYYSQIVNDFQKGDIAEGYSVSREKKESFPLTVTSAQKNPTAFYLCASSSPPSNEKLFFGSGTQLSVL.